This TCR beta chain was profiled in a study of blood T cell repertoires in COVID-19 (dated by TCRdb to 2018 to 2020). Context from the whole study: The collaborator samples originated in the United States, Italy and Spain and spanned the acute and convalescent phases of COVID-19. The material from the prospective study consisted of cDNA or gDNA derived from T cells, B-cell-depleted T cells, or PBMCs. Deeply sampled blood TCRbeta repertoires from subjects exposed to, actively infected with, or recovered from COVID-19 were included in the dataset. The repertoires were released in a freely available public database meant as a resource for research on the immune response to SARS-CoV-2. The samples were drawn from two sources: the first 160 participants of the ongoing ImmuneRACE study, and fewer than 1,500 subjects contributed by 6 global collaborators. The sample metadata nearly always contained a de-identified subject ID, COVID-19 status, age in years and sex. Where available, HLA class I and class II types were taken from metadata supplied by the sample provider and were not determined by assay-based typing.

A word on this clone: Its target antigen remains unknown. The sample holds no much larger clone one base away, and base qualities are not on file.

The immunoSEQ Assay, a bias-controlled multiplex PCR, was used to amplify TCRbeta CDR3 regions from genomic DNA. On the authors' methods: The number of nucleated cells in each sample was estimated from the amplification of reference gene primers within the assay. To quantify the absolute abundance of each unique TCRbeta CDR3 rearrangement, sequence reads were collapsed and filtered. For each sample, productive Simpson clonality was calculated as the square root of Simpson's diversity index over productive rearrangements. The table comes from immuneACCESS by way of TCRdb, which keeps in-frame sequences with V and J called. Part of the clones is missing from these tables; in studies checked, under half for an unresolved V gene and the rest for unknown reasons. V and J calls and clone size are as listed in that table; D and trimming were resolved from the DNA. The sample contains some 150,000 clones, around 87% of them found a single time. Of the sample, over 5% is held by the ten largest clones.

General conclusions and limits of the study: The amount of clinical and demographic metadata varied by source and participant and was provided uncurated.

The collaborating institutions used their own protocols to collect whole blood in K2EDTA tubes. Collaborator samples were shipped for TCRbeta analysis as frozen whole blood, isolated PBMCs, or DNA extracted from either sample type. Relative to germline, V is missing 5 bases and J is missing 3 bases, with 0 bases of the junction outside any gene match. The CDR3, from cysteine to phenylalanine, totals 12 residues. Only the CDR3 portion is preserved as DNA: 36 bases, with reading frame beginning at the first base. CDR1 and CDR2 were assigned from the germline V gene as SNHLY and FYNNEI. Sequenced material: peripheral blood. The chain couples TRBV2 to TRBJ2-7, with 8 middle bases fitting TRBD2. This clonotype originated in a human donor in a cohort sampled during active COVID-19. This receptor has the CDR3 CASSTSGYEQYF. The DNA sequence follows: TGTGCCAGCAGTACTAGCGGCTACGAGCAGTACTTC.